A single T cell receptor beta chain is shown here with its context. The data derive from a study of T cell responses to AZD1222 COVID-19 vaccine. This CDR3 spans 16 amino acids. After removal of 5 bases from V and 0 bases from J, the junction contained 4 bases not matched to a gene. Germline-derived CDR1 and CDR2 are LNHDA and SQIVND (reference sequence). The table came from immunoSEQ multiplex PCR; TCRdb's copy has only in-frame clones and leaves some out. The sample shows about 140,000 clones, 92% of them seen only once. The chain couples TRBV19 to TRBJ2-1, with 10 bases matching TRBD2. This sequence originates from an adult in good health. The specimen was peripheral blood, collected on day 0 of AZD1222 vaccination. This CDR3 reads CASSHSGRSSYNEQFF. CDR3 bases: TGTGCCAGTAGTCATAGCGGGAGGAGCTCCTACAATGAGCAGTTCTTC.